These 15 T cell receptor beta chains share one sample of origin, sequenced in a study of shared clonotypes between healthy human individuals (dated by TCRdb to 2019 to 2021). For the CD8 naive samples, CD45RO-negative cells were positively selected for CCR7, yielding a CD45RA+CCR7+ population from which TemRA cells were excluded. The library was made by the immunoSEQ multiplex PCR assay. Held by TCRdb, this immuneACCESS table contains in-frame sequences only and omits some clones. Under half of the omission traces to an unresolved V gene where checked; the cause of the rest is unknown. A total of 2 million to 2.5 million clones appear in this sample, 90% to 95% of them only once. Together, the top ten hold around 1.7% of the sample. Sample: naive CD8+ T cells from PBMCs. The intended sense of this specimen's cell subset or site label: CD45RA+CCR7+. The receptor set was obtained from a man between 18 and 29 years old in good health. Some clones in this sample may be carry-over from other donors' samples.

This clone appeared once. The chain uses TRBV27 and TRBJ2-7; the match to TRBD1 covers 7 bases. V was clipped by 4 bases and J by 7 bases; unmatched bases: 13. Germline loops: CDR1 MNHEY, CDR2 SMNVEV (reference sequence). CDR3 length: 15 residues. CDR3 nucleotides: TGTGCCAGCAGTTGGAGGACAGGACCATTGAGTGAGCAGTACTTC. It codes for CASSWRTGPLSEQYF.

The CDR3 sequence is CASSAQGSRTGNIQYF. CDR3 in DNA: TGTGCCAGCAGCGCGCAAGGATCCAGGACAGGGAACATTCAGTACTTC. V is TRBV9 and J is TRBJ2-4; 8 nucleotides agree with TRBD1. The CDR3 totals 16 residues. Germline V gene lookup returns CDR1 SGDLS and CDR2 YYNGEE. Trimming took 3 bases from V and 7 from J; bases not matched to a gene: 12.

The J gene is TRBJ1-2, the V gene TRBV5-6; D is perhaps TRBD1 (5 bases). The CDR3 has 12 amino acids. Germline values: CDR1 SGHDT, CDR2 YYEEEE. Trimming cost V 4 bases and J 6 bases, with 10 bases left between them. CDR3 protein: CASSPGHDGYTF. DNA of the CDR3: TGTGCCAGCAGCCCTGGACACGATGGCTACACCTTC.

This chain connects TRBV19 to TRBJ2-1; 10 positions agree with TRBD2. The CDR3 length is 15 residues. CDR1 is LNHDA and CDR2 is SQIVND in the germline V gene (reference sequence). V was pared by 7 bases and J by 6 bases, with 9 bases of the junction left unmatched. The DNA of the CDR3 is TGTGCCAGTATCCCTAGCGGGAGTCCCTGCAATGAGCAGTTCTTC. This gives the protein CASIPSGSPCNEQFF.

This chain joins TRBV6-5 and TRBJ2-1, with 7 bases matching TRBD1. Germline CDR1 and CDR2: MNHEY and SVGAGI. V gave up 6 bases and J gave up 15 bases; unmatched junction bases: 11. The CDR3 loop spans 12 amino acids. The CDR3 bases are TGTGCCAGCAGAGAACGACAGGGTTCGTGGTTCTTC. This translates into CASRERQGSWFF.

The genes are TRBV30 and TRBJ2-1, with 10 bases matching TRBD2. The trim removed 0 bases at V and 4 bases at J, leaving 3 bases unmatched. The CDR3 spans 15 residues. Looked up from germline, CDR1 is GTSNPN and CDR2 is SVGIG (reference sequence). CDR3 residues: CAWSVLGLAYNEQFF. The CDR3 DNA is TGTGCCTGGAGTGTACTGGGACTAGCGTACAATGAGCAGTTCTTC.

The CDR3 DNA reads TGTGCCAGCAGCACCCAAGTCGACAGTCCTGGGGCCAACGTCCTGACTTTC. The encoded protein is CASSTQVDSPGANVLTF. The chain carries TRBV9 and TRBJ2-6; TRBD1 is a possible D gene (5 bases). V shed 4 bases and J shed 2 bases, with 16 bases lying between them. This CDR3 comprises 17 residues. The V gene's germline CDR1 is SGDLS and CDR2 YYNGEE.

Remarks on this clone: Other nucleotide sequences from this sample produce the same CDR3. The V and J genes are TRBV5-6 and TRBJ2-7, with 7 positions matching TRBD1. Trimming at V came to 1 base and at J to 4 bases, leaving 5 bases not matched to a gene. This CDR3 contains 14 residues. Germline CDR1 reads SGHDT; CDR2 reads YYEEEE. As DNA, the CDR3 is TGTGCCAGCAGCTTGAGTCGCAGGGGGTACGAGCAGTACTTC. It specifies CASSLSRRGYEQYF.

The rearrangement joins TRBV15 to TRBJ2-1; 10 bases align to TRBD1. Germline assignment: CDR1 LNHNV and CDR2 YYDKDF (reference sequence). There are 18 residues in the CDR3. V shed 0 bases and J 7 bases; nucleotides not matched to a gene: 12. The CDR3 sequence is CATSREGQGLSAGNEQFF. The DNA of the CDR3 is TGTGCCACCAGCAGAGAGGGACAGGGGTTATCTGCGGGGAATGAGCAGTTCTTC.

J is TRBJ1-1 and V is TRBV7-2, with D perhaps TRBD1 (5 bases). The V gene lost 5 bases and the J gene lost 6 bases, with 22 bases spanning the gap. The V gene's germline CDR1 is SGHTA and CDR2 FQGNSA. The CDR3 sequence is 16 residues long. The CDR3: CASSLGVRGLVSEAFF. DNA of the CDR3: TGTGCCAGCAGCCTGGGGGTCCGGGGGTTGGTCTCTGAAGCTTTCTTT.

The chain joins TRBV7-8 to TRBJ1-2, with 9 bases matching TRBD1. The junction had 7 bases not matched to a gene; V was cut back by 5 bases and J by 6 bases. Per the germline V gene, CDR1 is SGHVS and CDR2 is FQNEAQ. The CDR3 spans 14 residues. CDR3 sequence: CASSHRDRVDGYTF. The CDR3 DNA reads TGTGCCAGCAGCCACCGGGACAGGGTGGATGGCTACACCTTC.

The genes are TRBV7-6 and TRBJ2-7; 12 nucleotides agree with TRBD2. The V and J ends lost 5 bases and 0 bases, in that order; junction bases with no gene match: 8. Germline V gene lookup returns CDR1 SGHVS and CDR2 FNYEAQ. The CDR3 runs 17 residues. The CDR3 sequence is CASSSGTSGFSSYEQYF. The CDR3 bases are TGTGCCAGCAGCAGCGGGACTAGCGGGTTCAGCTCCTACGAGCAGTACTTC.

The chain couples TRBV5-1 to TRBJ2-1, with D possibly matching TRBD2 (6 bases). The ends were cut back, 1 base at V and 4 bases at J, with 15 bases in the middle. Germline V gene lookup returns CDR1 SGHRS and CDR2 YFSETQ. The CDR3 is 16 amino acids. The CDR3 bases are TGCGCCAGCAGCTTGATCGGGGGAGTTACATACAATGAGCAGTTCTTC. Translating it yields CASSLIGGVTYNEQFF.

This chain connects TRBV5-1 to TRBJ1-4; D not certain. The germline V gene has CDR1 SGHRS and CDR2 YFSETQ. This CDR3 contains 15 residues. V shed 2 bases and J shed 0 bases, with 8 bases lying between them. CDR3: CASSFGRATNEKLFF. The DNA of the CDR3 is TGCGCCAGCAGCTTCGGCAGAGCAACTAATGAAAAACTGTTTTTT.

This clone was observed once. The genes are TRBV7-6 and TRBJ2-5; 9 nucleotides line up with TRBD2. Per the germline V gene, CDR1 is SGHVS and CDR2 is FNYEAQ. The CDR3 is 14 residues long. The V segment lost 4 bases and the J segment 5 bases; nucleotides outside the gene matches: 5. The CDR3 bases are TGTGCCAGCAGCTCCTTAGCGGGAGAGGAGACCCAGTACTTC. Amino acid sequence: CASSSLAGEETQYF. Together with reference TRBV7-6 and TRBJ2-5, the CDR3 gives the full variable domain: GAGVSQSPRYKVTKRGQDVALRCDPISGHVSLYWYRQALGQGPEFLTYFNYEAQQDKSGLPNDRFSAERPEGSISTLTIQRTEQRDSAMYRCASSSLAGEETQYFGPGTRLLVL.